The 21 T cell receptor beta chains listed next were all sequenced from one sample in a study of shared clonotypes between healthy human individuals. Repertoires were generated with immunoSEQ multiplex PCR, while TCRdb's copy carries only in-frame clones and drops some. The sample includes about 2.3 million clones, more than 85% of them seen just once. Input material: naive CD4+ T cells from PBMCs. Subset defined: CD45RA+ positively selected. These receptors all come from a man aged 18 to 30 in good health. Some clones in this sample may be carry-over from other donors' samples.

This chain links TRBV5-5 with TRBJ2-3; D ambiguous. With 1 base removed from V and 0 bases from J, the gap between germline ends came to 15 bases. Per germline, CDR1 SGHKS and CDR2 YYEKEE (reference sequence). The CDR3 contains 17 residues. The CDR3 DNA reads TGTGCCAGCAGCTTGAACCCGGCCCGAACTAGCACAGATACGCAGTATTTT. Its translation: CASSLNPARTSTDTQYF.

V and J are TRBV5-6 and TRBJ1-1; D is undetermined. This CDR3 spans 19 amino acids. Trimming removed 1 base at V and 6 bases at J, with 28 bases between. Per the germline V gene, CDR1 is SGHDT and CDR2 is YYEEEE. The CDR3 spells CASSLFRGFGGARLAEAFF. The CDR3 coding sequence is TGTGCCAGCAGCTTGTTTCGCGGGTTTGGTGGTGCCAGGCTCGCTGAAGCTTTCTTT.

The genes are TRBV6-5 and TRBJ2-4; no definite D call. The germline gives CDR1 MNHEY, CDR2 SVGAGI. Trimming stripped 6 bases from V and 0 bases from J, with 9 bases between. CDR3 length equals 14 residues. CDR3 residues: CASRQQLAKNIQYF. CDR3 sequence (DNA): TGTGCCAGCAGGCAGCAGCTAGCCAAAAACATTCAGTACTTC.

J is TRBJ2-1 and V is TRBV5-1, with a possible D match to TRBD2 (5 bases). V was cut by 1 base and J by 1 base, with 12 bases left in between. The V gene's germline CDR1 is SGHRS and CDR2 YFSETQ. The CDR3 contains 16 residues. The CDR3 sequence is CASSLIRGNSYNEQFF. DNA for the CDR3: TGCGCCAGCAGCTTGATTAGAGGGAATTCCTACAATGAGCAGTTCTTC. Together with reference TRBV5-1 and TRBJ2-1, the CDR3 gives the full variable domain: KAGVTQTPRYLIKTRGQQVTLSCSPISGHRSVSWYQQTPGQGLQFLFEYFSETQRNKGNFPGRFSGRQFSNSRSEMNVSTLELGDSALYLCASSLIRGNSYNEQFFGPGTRLTVL.

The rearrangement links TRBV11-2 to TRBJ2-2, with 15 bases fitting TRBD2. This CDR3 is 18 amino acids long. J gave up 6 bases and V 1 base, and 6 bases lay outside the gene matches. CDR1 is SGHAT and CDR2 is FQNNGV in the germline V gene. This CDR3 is CASSLGGLAGGRPGELFF. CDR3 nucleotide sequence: TGTGCCAGCAGCTTAGGGGGACTAGCGGGAGGACGGCCCGGGGAGCTGTTTTTT. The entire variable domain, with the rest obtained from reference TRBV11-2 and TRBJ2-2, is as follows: EAGVAQSPRYKIIEKRQSVAFWCNPISGHATLYWYQQILGQGPKLLIQFQNNGVVDDSQLPKDRFSAERLKGVDSTLKIQPAKLEDSAVYLCASSLGGLAGGRPGELFFGEGSRLTVL.

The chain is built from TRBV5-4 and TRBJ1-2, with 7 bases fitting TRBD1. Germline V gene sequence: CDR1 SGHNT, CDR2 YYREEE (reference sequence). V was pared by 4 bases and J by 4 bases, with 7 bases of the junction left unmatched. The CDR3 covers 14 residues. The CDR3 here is CASSPGQVPYGYTF. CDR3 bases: TGTGCCAGCAGCCCAGGACAGGTTCCCTATGGCTACACCTTC.

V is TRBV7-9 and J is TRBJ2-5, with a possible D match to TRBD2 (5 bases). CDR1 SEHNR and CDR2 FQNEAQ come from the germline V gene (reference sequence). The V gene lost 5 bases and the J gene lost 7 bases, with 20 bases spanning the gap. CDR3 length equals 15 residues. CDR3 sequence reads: CASSQAGPGGGTQYF. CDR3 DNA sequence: TGTGCCAGCAGCCAAGCCGGGCCCGGCGGAGGGACCCAGTACTTC.

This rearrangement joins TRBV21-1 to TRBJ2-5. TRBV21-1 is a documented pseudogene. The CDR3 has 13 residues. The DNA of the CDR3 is TGTGCCAGCAGCAACCCGGAAAAAGAGACCCAGTACTTC. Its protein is CASSNPEKETQYF.

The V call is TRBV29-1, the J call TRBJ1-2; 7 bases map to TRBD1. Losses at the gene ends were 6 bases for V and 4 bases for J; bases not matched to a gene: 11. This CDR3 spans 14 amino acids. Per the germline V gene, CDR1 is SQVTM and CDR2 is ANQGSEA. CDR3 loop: CSVGNQGGIYGYTF. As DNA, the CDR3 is TGCAGCGTCGGAAATCAGGGGGGGATCTATGGCTACACCTTC. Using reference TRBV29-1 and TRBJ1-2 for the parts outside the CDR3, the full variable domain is SAVISQKPSRDICQRGTSLTIQCQVDSQVTMMFWYRQQPGQSLTLIATANQGSEATYESGFVIDKFPISRPNLTFSTLTVSNMSPEDSSIYLCSVGNQGGIYGYTFGSGTRLTVV.

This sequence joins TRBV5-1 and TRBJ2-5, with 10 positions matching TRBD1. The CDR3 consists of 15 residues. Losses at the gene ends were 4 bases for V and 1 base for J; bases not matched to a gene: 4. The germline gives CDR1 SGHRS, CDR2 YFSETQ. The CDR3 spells CASSVWTGGQETQYF. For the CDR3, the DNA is TGCGCCAGCAGCGTTTGGACAGGGGGCCAAGAGACCCAGTACTTC.

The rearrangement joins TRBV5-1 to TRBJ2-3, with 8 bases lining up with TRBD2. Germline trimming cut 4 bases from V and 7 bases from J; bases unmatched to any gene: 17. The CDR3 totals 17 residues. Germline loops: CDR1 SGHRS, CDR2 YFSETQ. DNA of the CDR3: TGCGCCAGCAGCCCGAGTTTAACTAGCGGAGGGGCCCATACGCAGTATTTT. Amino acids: CASSPSLTSGGAHTQYF.

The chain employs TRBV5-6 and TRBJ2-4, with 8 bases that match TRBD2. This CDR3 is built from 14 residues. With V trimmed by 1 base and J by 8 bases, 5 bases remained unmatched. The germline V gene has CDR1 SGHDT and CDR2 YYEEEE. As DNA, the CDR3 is TGTGCCAGCAGCTTGCCCAGCGGGAGTTACATTCAGTACTTC. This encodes CASSLPSGSYIQYF.

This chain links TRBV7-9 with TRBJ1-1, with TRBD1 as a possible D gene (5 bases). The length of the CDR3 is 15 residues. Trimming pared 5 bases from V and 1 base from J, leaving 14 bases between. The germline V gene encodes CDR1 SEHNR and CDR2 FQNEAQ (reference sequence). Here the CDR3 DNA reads TGTGCCAGCAGCCCATCACCGACAGCGAACACTGAAGCTTTCTTT. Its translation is CASSPSPTANTEAFF.

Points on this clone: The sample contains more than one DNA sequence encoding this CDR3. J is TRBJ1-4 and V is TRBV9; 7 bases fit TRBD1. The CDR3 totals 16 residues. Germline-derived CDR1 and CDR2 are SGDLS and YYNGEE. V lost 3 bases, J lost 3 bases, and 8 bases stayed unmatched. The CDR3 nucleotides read TGTGCCAGCAGCGCAGAACCGGGACAGCCTAATGAAAAACTGTTTTTT. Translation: CASSAEPGQPNEKLFF.

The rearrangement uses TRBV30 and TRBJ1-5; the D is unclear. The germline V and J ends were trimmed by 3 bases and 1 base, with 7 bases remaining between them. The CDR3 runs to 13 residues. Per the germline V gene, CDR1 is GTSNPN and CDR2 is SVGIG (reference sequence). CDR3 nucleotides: TGTGCCTGGAGAGCTGGCAGCAATCAGCCCCAGCATTTT. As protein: CAWRAGSNQPQHF.

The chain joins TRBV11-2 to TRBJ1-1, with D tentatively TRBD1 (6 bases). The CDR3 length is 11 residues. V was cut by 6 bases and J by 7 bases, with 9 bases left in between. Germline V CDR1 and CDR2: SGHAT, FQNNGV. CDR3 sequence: CASRRGVEAFF. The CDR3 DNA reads TGTGCCAGCAGAAGGGGGGTTGAAGCTTTCTTT.

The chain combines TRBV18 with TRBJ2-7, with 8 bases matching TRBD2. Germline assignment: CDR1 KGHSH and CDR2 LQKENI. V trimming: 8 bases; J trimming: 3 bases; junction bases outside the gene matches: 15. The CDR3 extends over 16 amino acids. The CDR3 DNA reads TGTGCCAGCCCCTGCCGAGCGGGAGCGCTAGGCTACGAGCAGTACTTC. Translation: CASPCRAGALGYEQYF.

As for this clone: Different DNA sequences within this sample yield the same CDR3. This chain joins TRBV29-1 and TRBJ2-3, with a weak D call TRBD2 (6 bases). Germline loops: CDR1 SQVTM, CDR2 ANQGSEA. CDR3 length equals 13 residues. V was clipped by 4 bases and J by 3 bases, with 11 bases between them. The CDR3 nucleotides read TGCAGCGTTGCTTCCGGGAGAACAGATACGCAGTATTTT. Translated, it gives CSVASGRTDTQYF.

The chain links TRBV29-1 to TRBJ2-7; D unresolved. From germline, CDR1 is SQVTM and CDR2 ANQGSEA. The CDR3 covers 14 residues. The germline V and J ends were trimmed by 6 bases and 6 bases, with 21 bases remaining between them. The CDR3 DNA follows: TGCAGCGTCCTGGCGGCATACCCTCGGAGCGAGCAGTACTTC. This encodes CSVLAAYPRSEQYF.

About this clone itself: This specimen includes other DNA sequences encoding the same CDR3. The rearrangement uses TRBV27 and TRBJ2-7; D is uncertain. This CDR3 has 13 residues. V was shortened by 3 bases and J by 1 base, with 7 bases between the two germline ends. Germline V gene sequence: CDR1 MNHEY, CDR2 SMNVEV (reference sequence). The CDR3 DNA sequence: TGTGCCAGCAGTTTTCTGGGTTCCTACGAGCAGTACTTC. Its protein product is CASSFLGSYEQYF.

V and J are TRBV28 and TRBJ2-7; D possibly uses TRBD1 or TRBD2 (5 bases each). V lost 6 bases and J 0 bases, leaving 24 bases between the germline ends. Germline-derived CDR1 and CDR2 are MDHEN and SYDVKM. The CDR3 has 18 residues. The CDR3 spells CASRGIPGRYTGSYEQYF. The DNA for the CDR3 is TGTGCCAGCAGGGGGATACCGGGACGTTATACTGGCTCCTACGAGCAGTACTTC.